The next 18 T cell receptor beta chains were all read from a single sample in a study of shared clonotypes between healthy human individuals. This table comes from immunoSEQ multiplex PCR, and its TCRdb copy is limited to in-frame clones, with some not included. This sample has around 1,900,000 clones, with roughly 93% found just once. The naive CD8 subset, CD45RO-negative cells positively selected for CCR7, excluded terminally differentiated effector memory CD45RA+ cells. Input material: naive CD8+ T cells from PBMCs. The receptors here all came from a man aged 18 to 30 in good health. Some clones in this sample may be carry-over from other donors' samples.

The chain recombines TRBV7-9 with TRBJ2-1, with D perhaps matching TRBD2 (6 bases). The CDR3 runs 13 residues. The V end lost 5 bases, the J end lost 6 bases, and 11 bases lay between the germline ends. Germline assignment: CDR1 SEHNR and CDR2 FQNEAQ (reference sequence). CDR3 sequence: CASSPRLGNEQFF. In DNA, the CDR3 is TGTGCCAGCAGCCCCCGACTAGGCAATGAGCAGTTCTTC.

The chain combines TRBV2 with TRBJ1-2; TRBD1 aligns across 8 bases. Trimming at V came to 9 bases and at J to 6 bases, leaving 6 bases not matched to a gene. CDR1 and CDR2 from the germline V gene are SNHLY and FYNNEI. The CDR3 covers 12 residues. The CDR3 region has the DNA TGTGCCAGGGACAGGGAGGGGGATGGCTACACCTTC. It specifies CARDREGDGYTF.

As to this clone: With a much larger clone just one base away, this may be a read error. V gene TRBV11-3 combines with J gene TRBJ2-1, with D uncertain. Germline assignment: CDR1 SGHNT and CDR2 YENEEA. The CDR3 contains 12 residues. Deletions cut 0 bases from V and 7 bases from J, with 4 bases between. DNA of the CDR3: TGTGCCAGCAGCTTAGATCCAAATGAGCAGTTCTTC. This encodes CASSLDPNEQFF.

The chain joins TRBV5-1 to TRBJ2-1, with 7 bases lining up with TRBD1. Germline V lookup: CDR1 SGHRS, CDR2 YFSETQ. Trimming at V came to 4 bases and at J to 0 bases, leaving 7 bases not matched to a gene. This CDR3 is built from 16 residues. CDR3 protein: CASSLSTGASYNEQFF. The CDR3 DNA is TGCGCCAGCAGCCTATCTACAGGGGCCTCCTACAATGAGCAGTTCTTC.

The chain couples TRBV5-1 to TRBJ2-5; TRBD2 matches 9 bases. Trimming at V came to 3 bases and at J to 2 bases, leaving 11 bases not matched to a gene. The CDR3 is 17 amino acids. Per the germline V gene, CDR1 is SGHRS and CDR2 is YFSETQ. CDR3 sequence reads: CASSSKTLAGEQETQYF. The CDR3 bases are TGCGCCAGCAGCTCGAAAACCTTAGCGGGAGAACAAGAGACCCAGTACTTC.

Only one count was recorded for this clone. This chain links TRBV19 with TRBJ1-2; a possible D gene is TRBD1 (6 bases). V was clipped by 5 bases and J by 8 bases, with 12 bases between them. From germline, CDR1 is LNHDA and CDR2 SQIVND (reference sequence). The CDR3 length is 12 residues. The DNA for the CDR3 is TGTGCCAGTAGTCCCGGGGGCGAGGGCTACACCTTC. It specifies CASSPGGEGYTF.

The chain combines TRBV6-1 with TRBJ2-7, with a tentative D call TRBD2 (6 bases). V shed 1 base and J shed 4 bases, with 14 bases lying between them. Germline V gives CDR1 MNHNS, CDR2 SASEGT. This CDR3 spans 15 amino acids. The CDR3 bases are TGTGCCAGCAGTGAAGGGAGGGGCCCGGGGTACGAGCAGTACTTC. Encoded protein: CASSEGRGPGYEQYF.

The CDR3 DNA follows: TGTGCCAGCAGTGAGCTCACAGGAATCTACGAGCAGTACTTC. Encoded protein: CASSELTGIYEQYF. The chain carries TRBV6-1 and TRBJ2-7, with D maybe TRBD1 (5 bases). Germline V gene sequence: CDR1 MNHNS, CDR2 SASEGT. This CDR3 is 14 amino acids long. V lost 3 bases and J 3 bases, leaving 12 bases between the germline ends.

The chain couples TRBV27 to TRBJ1-2; possible D gene TRBD1, 5 bases. V was clipped by 4 bases and J by 0 bases, with 18 bases between them. Per germline, CDR1 MNHEY and CDR2 SMNVEV (reference sequence). This CDR3 contains 17 residues. The CDR3 DNA is TGTGCCAGCAGTTCTTTTACCCAGGGAAAAGCTAACTATGGCTACACCTTC. Translating gives CASSSFTQGKANYGYTF.

V usage is TRBV29-1 and J usage is TRBJ2-3; 11 nucleotides align to TRBD1. V lost 6 bases, J lost 4 bases, and 9 bases stayed unmatched. The V gene's germline CDR1 is SQVTM and CDR2 ANQGSEA. The CDR3 sequence is 15 residues long. The CDR3 nucleotides are TGCAGCGTCGCCGGACAGGGGGCTTTCGCAGATACGCAGTATTTT. Translation gives CSVAGQGAFADTQYF.

With respect to this clone: The same CDR3 can be traced to other DNA sequences in this sample. The chain is built from TRBV9 and TRBJ2-5; the D gene could be TRBD1 or TRBD2 (6 bases each). CDR1 is SGDLS, CDR2 YYNGEE, per germline. The CDR3 runs 14 residues. Trimming stripped 1 base from V and 4 bases from J, with 11 bases between. The CDR3 sequence: CASSVSGGRETQYF. The CDR3 bases are TGTGCCAGCAGCGTAAGTGGGGGGCGAGAGACCCAGTACTTC.

The V call is TRBV7-6, the J call TRBJ2-1; perhaps TRBD2 as D (5 bases). The germline gives CDR1 SGHVS, CDR2 FNYEAQ. This CDR3 spans 13 amino acids. The V end was cut by 5 bases, the J end by 9 bases, with 14 bases between. In nucleotides, the CDR3 is TGTGCCAGCAGCCCCTGGACTGGATCTGAGCAGTTCTTC. This translates into CASSPWTGSEQFF.

This chain uses TRBV20-1 with TRBJ2-7, with TRBD2 matching over 7 bases. V lost 6 bases to trimming and J lost 6 bases; unmatched junction nucleotides: 5. This CDR3 is 11 amino acids long. Germline loops: CDR1 DFQATT, CDR2 SNEGSKA (reference sequence). Here the CDR3 DNA reads TGCAGTGCGGTACGGGAGGCCGAGCAGTACTTC. This encodes CSAVREAEQYF.

This chain connects TRBV14 to TRBJ2-7; 8 nucleotides match TRBD1. Germline V gene lookup returns CDR1 SGHDN and CDR2 FVKESK. CDR3 length: 13 residues. Trimming removed 9 bases from V and 2 bases from J; junction bases left unmatched: 6. CDR3 loop: CASKRTGPYEQYF. The CDR3 region has the DNA TGTGCCAGTAAGCGGACAGGGCCCTACGAGCAGTACTTC.

This chain uses TRBV5-1 with TRBJ2-7; D is uncertain. This CDR3 is built from 14 residues. Trimming left V 1 base short and J 5 bases short, with 13 bases between. Per the germline V gene, CDR1 is SGHRS and CDR2 is YFSETQ. CDR3 sequence reads: CASSLKTVNHEQYF. For the CDR3, the DNA is TGCGCCAGCAGCTTGAAGACGGTCAACCACGAGCAGTACTTC.

This clone was seen just once. V gene TRBV5-8 combines with J gene TRBJ1-1; 7 positions agree with TRBD1. Germline V CDR1 and CDR2: SGHTS, YDEGEE. With V trimmed by 4 bases and J by 4 bases, 7 bases remained unmatched. This CDR3 comprises 14 residues. CDR3 bases: TGTGCCAGCAGCGTCCCGACAGGGATCACTGAAGCTTTCTTT. Translation: CASSVPTGITEAFF.

The gene calls are TRBV4-1 and TRBJ1-1; possibly TRBD1 for D (5 bases). The germline V and J ends were trimmed by 4 bases and 4 bases, with 13 bases remaining between them. The CDR3 sequence is 14 residues long. Germline assignment: CDR1 MGHRA and CDR2 YSYEKL. The CDR3 DNA is TGCGCCAGCAGCCGGACTGACAGCCTCACTGAAGCTTTCTTT. The encoded protein is CASSRTDSLTEAFF.

This clone was picked up one time. This chain connects TRBV30 to TRBJ2-1; 8 positions match TRBD2. CDR3 length: 14 amino acids. V lost 0 bases to trimming and J lost 5 bases; unmatched junction nucleotides: 3. Germline CDR1 and CDR2: GTSNPN and SVGIG (reference sequence). CDR3 loop: CAWSVHGRDNEQFF. CDR3 in DNA: TGTGCCTGGAGTGTCCACGGGAGGGACAATGAGCAGTTCTTC.